These 21 T cell receptor beta chains came from one sample sequenced in a study of blood T cell repertoires in COVID-19. Some clones are missing from TCRdb's copy, which holds only in-frame ones; the method was immunoSEQ multiplex PCR. Of 200,000 to 250,000 clones detected, approximately 86% appear once; the ten largest clones hold 10%. Sample: peripheral blood. These receptors were taken from a woman in her fifties or sixties with COVID-19, enrolled during active disease.

CDR3 in DNA: TGTGCCAGCAGCCTGTCAGGGGGCGAGGGGACCTACGAGCAGTACTTC. Translating it yields CASSLSGGEGTYEQYF. The V gene is TRBV3-1 (or the pseudogene TRBV3-2), the J gene TRBJ2-7; 8 bases are shared with TRBD1. This CDR3 contains 16 residues. V gave up 4 bases and J gave up 2 bases; unmatched junction bases: 10. CDR1 and CDR2 from the germline V gene are LGHDT and YNNKEL (reference sequence).

V and J are TRBV19 and TRBJ1-4; unclear D gene. Germline V gene sequence: CDR1 LNHDA, CDR2 SQIVND (reference sequence). The CDR3 runs 13 residues. V gave up 9 bases and J gave up 10 bases, with 18 bases separating them. The CDR3 here is CASQDTLSGKLFF. The DNA for the CDR3 is TGTGCCAGCCAAGATACCCTGTCGGGAAAACTGTTTTTT.

V usage is TRBV18 and J usage is TRBJ2-1; 15 nucleotides line up with TRBD2. This CDR3 is built from 21 residues. V was pared by 3 bases and J by 0 bases, with 12 bases of the junction left unmatched. Germline-derived CDR1 and CDR2 are KGHSH and LQKENI. The CDR3 is CASSPLPTGTSGGSSYNEQFF. The CDR3 DNA sequence: TGTGCCAGCTCACCCTTGCCTACCGGGACTAGCGGGGGGAGCTCCTACAATGAGCAGTTCTTC.

About this clone itself: In the same sample, other DNA sequences code for this CDR3. The V gene is TRBV6-1, the J gene TRBJ1-3; the D is unclear. With 3 bases removed from V and 0 bases from J, the gap between germline ends came to 6 bases. Germline V gene lookup returns CDR1 MNHNS and CDR2 SASEGT. CDR3 length: 14 amino acids. The CDR3: CASSDGASGNTIYF. The CDR3 DNA is TGTGCCAGCAGTGACGGTGCCTCTGGAAACACCATATATTTT.

This chain uses TRBV4-1 with TRBJ1-4; the match to TRBD1 covers 8 bases. The CDR3 is made up of 19 amino acids. V trimming: 4 bases; J trimming: 6 bases; junction bases outside the gene matches: 19. Germline CDR1 MGHRA, CDR2 YSYEKL. CDR3 sequence: CASSPTTRTSGGKYEKLFF. For the CDR3, the DNA is TGCGCCAGCAGCCCAACTACGAGAACATCAGGGGGCAAATATGAAAAACTGTTTTTT.

This chain connects TRBV27 to TRBJ1-5, with a tentative D call TRBD1 (6 bases). V lost 6 bases and J lost 3, with 12 bases in between. CDR3 length equals 14 residues. Looked up from germline, CDR1 is MNHEY and CDR2 is SMNVEV (reference sequence). DNA of the CDR3: TGTGCCAGCAGCCTCCAGGGGCCCAATCAGCCCCAGCATTTT. Its protein product is CASSLQGPNQPQHF.

The V call is TRBV18, the J call TRBJ1-1; 7 bases align to TRBD1. The V gene end was trimmed by 4 bases and the J gene end by 3 bases; junction bases not matched to a gene: 5. Germline values: CDR1 KGHSH, CDR2 LQKENI. This CDR3 comprises 14 residues. CDR3 nucleotides: TGTGCCAGCTCACAAATCGGACAGGACACTGAAGCTTTCTTT. As protein: CASSQIGQDTEAFF.

The chain has TRBV6-6 and TRBJ2-3, with TRBD1 matching 7 bases. This CDR3 comprises 16 residues. The ends lost 7 bases at V and 2 bases at J; junction bases unmatched: 12. Germline CDR1 reads MNHNY; CDR2 reads SVGAGI (reference sequence). In DNA form, the CDR3 reads TGTGCCAGCAAGGATCGACAGGGACCTAACACAGATACGCAGTATTTT. Amino acid sequence: CASKDRQGPNTDTQYF.

This chain connects TRBV7-8 to TRBJ1-2; perhaps TRBD1 as D (5 bases). V lost 4 bases and J 7 bases, leaving 16 bases between the germline ends. The CDR3 consists of 14 residues. In germline, CDR1 is SGHVS, CDR2 FQNEAQ. The CDR3 spells CASSSGGGSSGYTF. In DNA, the CDR3 is TGTGCCAGCAGCTCCGGGGGGGGATCGAGTGGCTACACCTTC.

This clone was observed many times. The chain joins TRBV7-2 to TRBJ2-4, with D maybe TRBD1 (5 bases). V shed 3 bases and J shed 1 base, with 7 bases lying between them. CDR3 length equals 14 residues. Germline CDR1 is SGHTA and CDR2 is FQGNSA. CDR3 sequence (DNA): TGTGCCAGCAGCTTCCCAGGGGCCAAAAACATTCAGTACTTC. Protein product: CASSFPGAKNIQYF. The full variable domain, rest sourced from reference TRBV7-2 and TRBJ2-4, is GAGVSQSPSNKVTEKGKDVELRCDPISGHTALYWYRQSLGQGLEFLIYFQGNSAPDKSGLPSDRFSAERTGGSVSTLTIQRTQQEDSAVYLCASSFPGAKNIQYFGAGTRLSVL.

This chain links TRBV7-9 with TRBJ2-7; the D is unclear. The CDR3 extends over 13 amino acids. V was pared by 5 bases and J by 0 bases, with 8 bases between. Germline V gene data show CDR1 as SEHNR and CDR2 as FQNEAQ (reference sequence). The CDR3 nucleotides read TGTGCCAGCAGCCAGATAAGCTCCTACGAGCAGTACTTC. Protein sequence: CASSQISSYEQYF.

The chain combines TRBV10-3 with TRBJ2-7; D is perhaps TRBD1 (6 bases). The V end lost 0 bases, the J end lost 2 bases, and 8 bases lay between the germline ends. Germline V CDR1 and CDR2: ENHRY, SYGVKD. The CDR3 has 14 residues. The CDR3 DNA sequence: TGTGCCATCAGTGAGTCCCGGACAGCCTACGAGCAGTACTTC. It encodes CAISESRTAYEQYF.

This rearrangement joins TRBV12-3 or TRBV12-4 to TRBJ1-6; D is unresolved. V lost 7 bases, J lost 9 bases, and 10 bases lay in between. The CDR3 extends over 12 amino acids. This CDR3 is CASTNNASPLHF. The DNA for the CDR3 is TGTGCCAGCACCAACAACGCTTCACCCCTCCACTTT.

The DNA of the CDR3 is TGTGCTAGTGGGATCCTGGGAGTCGCTTTCTTT. This sequence encodes CASGILGVAFF. The rearrangement links TRBV12-5 to TRBJ1-1; D ambiguous. V lost 6 bases to trimming and J lost 11 bases, with 13 bases between them. Germline V gives CDR1 LGHNT, CDR2 FRNRAP. This CDR3 region has 11 residues.

The J gene is TRBJ2-7, the V gene TRBV11-2; weak D call: TRBD1 (7 bases). The V end was cut by 3 bases, the J end by 0 bases, with 15 bases between. This CDR3 is built from 16 residues. Germline CDR1 reads SGHAT; CDR2 reads FQNNGV. The CDR3 bases are TGTGCCAGCAGCTTCCCCCGGGGGACAGCCTCCTACGAGCAGTACTTC. Its translation is CASSFPRGTASYEQYF.

The chain uses TRBV19 and TRBJ2-4; D is possibly TRBD1 (6 bases). The CDR3 length is 16 residues. The V gene lost 5 bases and the J gene lost 0 bases, with 14 bases spanning the gap. Germline lookup yields CDR1 LNHDA and CDR2 SQIVND (reference sequence). CDR3 sequence reads: CASSPFTGRAKNIQYF. The CDR3 nucleotides read TGTGCCAGTAGTCCGTTCACAGGGAGAGCCAAAAACATTCAGTACTTC.

The chain couples TRBV15 to TRBJ1-4; a possible D gene is TRBD1 (5 bases). This CDR3 has 15 residues. V lost 0 bases to trimming and J lost 7 bases, with 12 bases between them. Germline V gene data show CDR1 as LNHNV and CDR2 as YYDKDF (reference sequence). CDR3 amino acids: CATSRDRGSSEKLFF. CDR3 sequence (DNA): TGTGCCACCAGCAGAGATCGGGGGTCCAGTGAAAAACTGTTTTTT.

The CDR3 nucleotides read TGCAGCGCCACCCTAGGGACAGGACCCACTGAAGCTTTCTTT. Protein: CSATLGTGPTEAFF. The chain uses TRBV29-1 and TRBJ1-1; 8 bases agree with TRBD1. CDR1 is SQVTM and CDR2 is ANQGSEA in the germline V gene. The CDR3 consists of 14 residues. After removal of 7 bases from V and 4 bases from J, the junction contained 11 bases not matched to a gene.

The V gene is TRBV4-1, the J gene TRBJ2-7; perhaps TRBD1 as D (5 bases). Deletions cut 0 bases from V and 12 bases from J, with 15 bases between. Looked up from germline, CDR1 is MGHRA and CDR2 is YSYEKL. The CDR3 runs to 13 residues. The CDR3 region has the DNA TGCGCCAGCAGCCAAGATGGGGCGGCCCCGGCGTACTTC. Translated, it gives CASSQDGAAPAYF.

This clone appeared once. The rearrangement uses TRBV19 and TRBJ2-1, with a tentative D call TRBD1 (6 bases). V lost 4 bases, J lost 2 bases, and 15 bases lay in between. The CDR3 has 16 amino acids. CDR1 is LNHDA, CDR2 SQIVND, per germline (reference sequence). CDR3 in amino acids: CASSNPSGAPYNEQFF. CDR3 DNA: TGTGCCAGTAGTAACCCATCAGGGGCCCCCTACAATGAGCAGTTCTTC.

This clone was recorded a few times. The rearrangement joins TRBV19 to TRBJ1-2, with a weak D call TRBD1 (5 bases). This CDR3 contains 13 residues. The V and J ends lost 7 bases and 8 bases respectively, with 17 bases between them. Germline-derived CDR1 and CDR2 are LNHDA and SQIVND (reference sequence). The CDR3 loop reads CASNSASRGGYTF. In DNA form, the CDR3 reads TGTGCCAGTAACTCGGCCTCCCGGGGGGGCTACACCTTC. Full variable domain (missing parts from reference TRBV19 and TRBJ1-2): DGGITQSPKYLFRKEGQNVTLSCEQNLNHDAMYWYRQDPGQGLRLIYYSQIVNDFQKGDIAEGYSVSREKKESFPLTVTSAQKNPTAFYLCASNSASRGGYTFGSGTRLTVV.